Sequencing of this T cell receptor beta chain was carried out in a study of CD8 T cells in ankylosing spondylitis. Findings of the study overall: Seven to nine highly homologous variants formed a TCR beta motif that appeared characteristic of ankylosing spondylitis blood. Prior literature has documented some motif variants in synovial fluid and blood from reactive arthritis. From matched ankylosing spondylitis synovial fluid, disease-linked clones were reportedly recovered at significantly enriched levels.

This clonotype was observed many times. The antigen is undetermined. 5'-RACE, quantitative and with molecular barcodes, yielded the TCR beta libraries. TCRdb ran MiXCR on the 5' RACE reads and lists one entry per CDR3 protein. The sample records roughly 230,000 distinct CDR3 sequences, 15% to 20% being singletons. This clonotype was sampled from a male donor with ankylosing spondylitis or in good health (not recorded which). Sequences were obtained from blood, either unsorted or a sorted T cell fraction (not recorded which).

The CDR3 here is CASSQAETQYF. CDR3 DNA: TGTGCCAGCAGCCAAGCGGAGACCCAGTACTTC. This sequence joins TRBV4-2 and TRBJ2-5, with unresolved D. V gave up 1 base and J gave up 5 bases, with 2 bases separating them. There are 11 residues in the CDR3. The germline V gene encodes CDR1 LGHNA and CDR2 YNFKEQ.